The next 17 T cell receptor beta chains were all read from a single sample in a study of regulatory T cells in long-lasting Graves disease. The time point: newly diagnosed GD, antithyroid drugs for less than 3 months. The TCR library was prepared using RNA isolated from PBMCs. Arm-PCR of CDR3 regions with iRepertoire HTBI primers generated TCR beta libraries. One entry per CDR3 protein results from TCRdb running MiXCR on the multiplex PCR reads. The sample consists of around 480,000 distinct CDR3 sequences, around 16% of them appearing once. These same data were also listed under a study on T cells in Graves' hyperthyroidism and ophthalmopathy.

Sample: peripheral blood mononuclear cells (PBMCs), taken at new diagnosis, from a patient treated with antithyroid drugs. Receptors were obtained from a man aged 35 to 55 with Graves disease.

In its sample, this clonotype was seen many times. The chain uses TRBV30 and TRBJ1-2; 8 nucleotides line up with TRBD1. Germline CDR1 reads GTSNPN; CDR2 reads SVGIG (reference sequence). V was clipped by 3 bases and J by 5 bases; unmatched bases: 8. There are 14 residues in the CDR3. CDR3 nucleotide sequence: TGTGCCTGGAGCTGGACAGGGAGTGGGTATGGCTACACCTTC. Its translation: CAWSWTGSGYGYTF.

This clonotype has at least ten counts. The chain joins TRBV6-1 to TRBJ1-5; D unclear. Per the germline V gene, CDR1 is MNHNS and CDR2 is SASEGT. The CDR3 runs to 13 residues. V was cut by 10 bases and J by 3 bases, with 13 bases left in between. For the CDR3, the DNA is TGTGCCACCCTACGGACGATCAATCAGCCCCAGCATTTT. Translation: CATLRTINQPQHF.

This clonotype appeared many times. A read error is possible here, since a much larger clone lies one base away. The chain carries TRBV13 and TRBJ2-1; 15 bases map to TRBD2. J gave up 9 bases and V 6 bases, and 3 bases lay outside the gene matches. Germline V lookup: CDR1 PRHDT, CDR2 FYEKMQ (reference sequence). The CDR3 contains 14 residues. CDR3 sequence (DNA): TGTGCCAGCAGTGGACTAGCGGGAGGGGTTGAGCAGTTCTTC. This gives the protein CASSGLAGGVEQFF. Full variable domain (outside the CDR3, taken from reference TRBV13 and TRBJ2-1): AAGVIQSPRHLIKEKRETATLKCYPIPRHDTVYWYQQGPGQDPQFLISFYEKMQSDKGSIPDRFSAQQFSDYHSELNMSSLELGDSALYFCASSGLAGGVEQFFGPGTRLTVL.

In its sample, this clonotype was seen many times. The rearrangement uses TRBV18 and TRBJ2-1, with 15 positions matching TRBD2. Trimming took 8 bases from V and 5 from J; bases not matched to a gene: 4. Per the germline V gene, CDR1 is KGHSH and CDR2 is LQKENI. The CDR3 spans 15 residues. The CDR3 loop reads CASSRTSGRDNEQFF. The CDR3 coding sequence is TGTGCCAGCAGCCGGACTAGCGGGAGGGACAATGAGCAGTTCTTC. The full variable domain, completed using reference TRBV18 and TRBJ2-1, is NAGVMQNPRHLVRRRGQEARLRCSPMKGHSHVYWYRQLPEEGLKFMVYLQKENIIDESGMPKERFSAEFPKEGPSILRIQQVVRGDSAAYFCASSRTSGRDNEQFFGPGTRLTVL.

This clonotype was picked up many times. The chain recombines TRBV27 with TRBJ2-5; possibly TRBD2 for D (6 bases). The CDR3 has 16 amino acids. Germline values: CDR1 MNHEY, CDR2 SMNVEV (reference sequence). V dropped 6 bases and J dropped 5 bases, with 22 bases sitting between them. The CDR3 loop reads CASSRELPGLQETQYF. The CDR3 DNA follows: TGTGCCAGCAGCCGAGAGCTCCCGGGACTCCAGGAGACCCAGTACTTC.

This clonotype was detected many times. The chain uses TRBV30 and TRBJ2-1, with TRBD1 as a possible D gene (6 bases). V was clipped by 7 bases and J by 3 bases, with 16 bases between them. The CDR3 contains 14 residues. Germline CDR1 reads GTSNPN; CDR2 reads SVGIG (reference sequence). CDR3 sequence (DNA): TGTGCCTCGAGGACAGCTAAAGGCTACAATGAGCAGTTCTTC. Translation gives CASRTAKGYNEQFF.

The gene calls are TRBV20-1 and TRBJ2-4; D is perhaps TRBD1 (5 bases). V shed 4 bases and J shed 1 base, with 14 bases lying between them. Germline V CDR1 and CDR2: DFQATT, SNEGSKA (reference sequence). The length of the CDR3 is 15 residues. The CDR3 spells CSATPSPGAKNIQYF. CDR3 bases: TGCAGTGCTACCCCCTCGCCAGGGGCCAAAAACATTCAGTACTTC.

This clonotype has at least ten counts. This chain connects TRBV11-2 to TRBJ2-7; D is uncertain. The CDR3 runs to 12 residues. Deletions cut 3 bases from V and 0 bases from J, with 3 bases between. Germline V gene lookup returns CDR1 SGHAT and CDR2 FQNNGV. CDR3 in amino acids: CASSFNSYEQYF. The CDR3 DNA sequence: TGTGCCAGCAGCTTCAACTCCTACGAGCAGTACTTC.

This clonotype was found a few times. The rearrangement uses TRBV25-1 and TRBJ1-5; unclear D gene. The V gene lost 6 bases and the J gene lost 3 bases, with 6 bases spanning the gap. The V gene's germline CDR1 is MGHDK and CDR2 SYGVNS. CDR3 length equals 12 residues. The CDR3 nucleotides are TGTGCCAGCAGGGAGAACAATCAGCCCCAGCATTTT. Amino acid sequence: CASRENNQPQHF.

This clonotype was detected ten times or more. The J gene is TRBJ2-3, the V gene TRBV28, with 8 positions matching TRBD1. Trimming at V came to 3 bases and at J to 4 bases, leaving 9 bases not matched to a gene. This CDR3 contains 16 residues. Germline CDR1 reads MDHEN; CDR2 reads SYDVKM. The CDR3 sequence: CASSFLDRVVADTQYF. The CDR3 nucleotides are TGTGCCAGCAGTTTCCTGGACAGGGTGGTCGCAGATACGCAGTATTTT.

This clonotype was counted ten times or more. The chain couples TRBV3-1 to TRBJ2-1; 13 bases are shared with TRBD2. V lost 6 bases and J lost 3; bases outside the gene matches: 2. The CDR3 is made up of 15 amino acids. CDR1 and CDR2 (germline): LGHDT, YNNKEL (reference sequence). For the CDR3, the DNA is TGTGCCAGCAGGGGACTAGCGGGGCTCTACAATGAGCAGTTCTTC. This translates into CASRGLAGLYNEQFF.

At least ten counts were recorded for this clonotype. The genes are TRBV6-5 and TRBJ2-1; possible D gene TRBD1, 5 bases. This CDR3 comprises 15 residues. The V end was cut by 4 bases, the J end by 0 bases, with 10 bases between. Germline V gene sequence: CDR1 MNHEY, CDR2 SVGAGI. DNA of the CDR3: TGTGCCAGCAGTTCACAGGTCAGCTCCTACAATGAGCAGTTCTTC. Protein: CASSSQVSSYNEQFF.

The table lists this clonotype with many counts. The CDR3 region is CAISEFTGGTDTQYF. DNA of the CDR3: TGTGCCATCAGTGAGTTCACCGGCGGGACAGATACGCAGTATTTT. This chain links TRBV10-3 with TRBJ2-3; the D gene is possibly TRBD2 (5 bases). The CDR3 consists of 15 residues. Germline V lookup: CDR1 ENHRY, CDR2 SYGVKD. V lost 1 base and J 3 bases, leaving 11 bases between the germline ends.

J is TRBJ1-6 and V is TRBV20-1; D gene ambiguous. This CDR3 region has 13 residues. Trimming pared 6 bases from V and 9 bases from J, leaving 15 bases between. CDR1 and CDR2 from the germline V gene are DFQATT and SNEGSKA (reference sequence). The CDR3 DNA follows: TGCAGTGCCCCCCCAGGACTGGCTTCACCCCTCCACTTT. This codes for CSAPPGLASPLHF.

V and J are TRBV6-1 and TRBJ2-1; D might be TRBD1 (6 bases). The V and J ends lost 7 bases and 13 bases respectively, with 26 bases between them. Germline V lookup: CDR1 MNHNS, CDR2 SASEGT. The CDR3 extends over 15 amino acids. CDR3 region: CASMPGTRPAETQFF. As DNA, the CDR3 is TGTGCCAGCATGCCCGGGACAAGGCCTGCGGAGACCCAGTTCTTC.

This clonotype was seen at least ten times. The chain employs TRBV20-1 and TRBJ2-3, with 9 bases lining up with TRBD2. This CDR3 has 12 residues. Germline assignment: CDR1 DFQATT and CDR2 SNEGSKA (reference sequence). V lost 5 bases and J lost 3; bases outside the gene matches: 0. The DNA of the CDR3 is TGCAGTGCTGGACTAGCGACAGATACGCAGTATTTT. As protein: CSAGLATDTQYF.

The chain uses TRBV2 and TRBJ2-7, with 9 bases aligning to TRBD1. J lost 4 bases, V lost 7 bases, and 11 bases had no gene match. The CDR3 loop spans 15 amino acids. Germline assignment: CDR1 SNHLY and CDR2 FYNNEI. The CDR3 is CASNIWQGQGYEQYF. The CDR3 DNA sequence: TGTGCCAGCAACATTTGGCAGGGACAGGGATACGAGCAGTACTTC.